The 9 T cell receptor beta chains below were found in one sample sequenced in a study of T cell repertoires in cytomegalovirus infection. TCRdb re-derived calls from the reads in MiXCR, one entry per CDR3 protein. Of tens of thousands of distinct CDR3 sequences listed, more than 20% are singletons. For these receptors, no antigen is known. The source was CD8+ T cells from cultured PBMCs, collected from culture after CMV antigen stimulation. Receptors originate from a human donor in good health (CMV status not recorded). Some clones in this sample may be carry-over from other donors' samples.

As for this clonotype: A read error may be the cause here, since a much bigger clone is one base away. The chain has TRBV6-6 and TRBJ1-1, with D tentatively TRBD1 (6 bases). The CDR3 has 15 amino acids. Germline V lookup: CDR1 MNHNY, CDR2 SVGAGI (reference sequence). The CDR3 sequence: CASCYSSGGGTEAFF. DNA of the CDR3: TGTGCCAGCTGTTACTCGAGTGGAGGGGGCACTGAAGCTTTCTTT.

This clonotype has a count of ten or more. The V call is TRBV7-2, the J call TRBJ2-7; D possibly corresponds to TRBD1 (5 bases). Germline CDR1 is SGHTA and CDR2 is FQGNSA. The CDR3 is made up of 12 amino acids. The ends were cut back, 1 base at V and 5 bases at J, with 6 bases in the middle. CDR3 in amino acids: CASSLGGHEQYF. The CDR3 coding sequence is TGTGCCAGCAGCTTAGGGGGCCACGAGCAGTACTTC.

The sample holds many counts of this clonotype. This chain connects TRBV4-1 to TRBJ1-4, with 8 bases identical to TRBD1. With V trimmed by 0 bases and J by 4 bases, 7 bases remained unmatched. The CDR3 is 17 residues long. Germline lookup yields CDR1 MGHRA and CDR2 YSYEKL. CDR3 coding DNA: TGCGCCAGCAGCCAAGAAGCTCGGGGACAGGTTAATGAAAAACTGTTTTTT. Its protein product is CASSQEARGQVNEKLFF.

CDR3 DNA: TGCAGTGCTAGACAAGTCAGCTCTGGCACAGATACGCAGTATTTT. This codes for CSARQVSSGTDTQYF. The rearrangement links TRBV20-1 to TRBJ2-3; D not resolved. V lost 2 bases and J 1 base, leaving 13 bases between the germline ends. This CDR3 spans 15 amino acids. Germline CDR1 and CDR2: DFQATT and SNEGSKA (reference sequence).

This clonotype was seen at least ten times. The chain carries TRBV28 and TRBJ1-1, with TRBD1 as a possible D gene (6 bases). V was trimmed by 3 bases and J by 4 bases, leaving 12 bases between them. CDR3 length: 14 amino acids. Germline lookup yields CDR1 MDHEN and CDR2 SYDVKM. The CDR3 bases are TGTGCCAGCAGTTTGGGCAGGGGCGGCACTGAAGCTTTCTTT. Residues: CASSLGRGGTEAFF.

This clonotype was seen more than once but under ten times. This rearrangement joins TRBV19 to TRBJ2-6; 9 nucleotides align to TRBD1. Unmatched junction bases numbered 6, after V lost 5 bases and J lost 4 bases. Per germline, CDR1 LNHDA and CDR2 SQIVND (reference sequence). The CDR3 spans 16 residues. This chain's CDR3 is CASSSGTGYGANVLTF. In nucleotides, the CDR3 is TGTGCCAGTAGTTCCGGGACAGGGTACGGGGCCAACGTCCTGACTTTC.

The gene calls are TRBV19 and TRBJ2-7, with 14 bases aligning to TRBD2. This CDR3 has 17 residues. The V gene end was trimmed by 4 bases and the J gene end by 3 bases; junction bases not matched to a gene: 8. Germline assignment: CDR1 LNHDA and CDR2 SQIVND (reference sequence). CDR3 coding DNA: TGTGCCAGTAGTAATGCGGGACTAGCGGGAGAGGACTACGAGCAGTACTTC. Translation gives CASSNAGLAGEDYEQYF.

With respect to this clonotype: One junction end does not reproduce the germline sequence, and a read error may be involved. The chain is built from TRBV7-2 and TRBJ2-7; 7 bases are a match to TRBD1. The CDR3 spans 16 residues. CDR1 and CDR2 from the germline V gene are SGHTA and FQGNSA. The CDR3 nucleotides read TGTGCCAGCAGCTTACTCTCGACAGGGTCCTCCTACGAGCAATACTTC. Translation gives CASSLLSTGSSYEQYF.

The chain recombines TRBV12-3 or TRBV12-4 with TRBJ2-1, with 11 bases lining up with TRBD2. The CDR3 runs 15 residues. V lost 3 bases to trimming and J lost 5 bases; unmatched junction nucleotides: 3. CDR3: CASSFGTSGNNEQFF. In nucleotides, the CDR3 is TGTGCCAGCAGTTTTGGGACTAGCGGCAACAATGAGCAGTTCTTC.